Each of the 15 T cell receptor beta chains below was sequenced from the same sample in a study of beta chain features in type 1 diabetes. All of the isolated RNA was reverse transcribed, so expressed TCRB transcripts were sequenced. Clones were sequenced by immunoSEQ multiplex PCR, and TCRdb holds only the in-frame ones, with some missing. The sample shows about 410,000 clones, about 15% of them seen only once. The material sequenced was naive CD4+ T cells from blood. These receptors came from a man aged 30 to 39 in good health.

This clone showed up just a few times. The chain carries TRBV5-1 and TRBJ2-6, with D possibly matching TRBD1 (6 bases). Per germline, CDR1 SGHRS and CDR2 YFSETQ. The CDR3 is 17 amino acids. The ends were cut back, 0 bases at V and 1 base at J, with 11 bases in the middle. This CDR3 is CASSLVSRGSGANVLTF. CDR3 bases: TGCGCCAGCAGCTTGGTATCCAGGGGATCTGGGGCCAACGTCCTGACTTTC.

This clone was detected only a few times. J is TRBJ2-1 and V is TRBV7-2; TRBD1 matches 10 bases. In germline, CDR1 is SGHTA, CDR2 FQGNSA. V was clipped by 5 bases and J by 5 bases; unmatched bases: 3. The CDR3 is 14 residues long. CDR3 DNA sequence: TGTGCCAGCAGCACTGGGACAGGGGACAATGAGCAGTTCTTC. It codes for CASSTGTGDNEQFF.

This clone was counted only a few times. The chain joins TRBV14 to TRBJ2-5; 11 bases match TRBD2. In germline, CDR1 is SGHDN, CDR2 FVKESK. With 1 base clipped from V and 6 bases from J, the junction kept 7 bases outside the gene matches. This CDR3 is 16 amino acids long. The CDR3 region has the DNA TGTGCCAGCAGCCAAGCTAGAGCTAGCGGGAGGAAGACCCAGTACTTC. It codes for CASSQARASGRKTQYF.

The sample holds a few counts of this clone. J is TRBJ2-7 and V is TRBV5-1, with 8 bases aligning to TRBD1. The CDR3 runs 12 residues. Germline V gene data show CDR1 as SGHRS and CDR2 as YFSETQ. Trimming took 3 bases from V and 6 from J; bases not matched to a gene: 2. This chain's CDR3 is CASSWTGREQYF. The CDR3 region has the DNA TGCGCCAGCAGCTGGACAGGGCGCGAGCAGTACTTC.

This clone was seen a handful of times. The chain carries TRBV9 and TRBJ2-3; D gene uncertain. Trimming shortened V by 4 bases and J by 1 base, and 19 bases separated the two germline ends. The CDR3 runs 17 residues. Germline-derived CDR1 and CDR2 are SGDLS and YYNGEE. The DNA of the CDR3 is TGTGCCAGCAGCTCGTACCGGCTGCCGTCCCGCACAGATACGCAGTATTTT. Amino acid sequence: CASSSYRLPSRTDTQYF.

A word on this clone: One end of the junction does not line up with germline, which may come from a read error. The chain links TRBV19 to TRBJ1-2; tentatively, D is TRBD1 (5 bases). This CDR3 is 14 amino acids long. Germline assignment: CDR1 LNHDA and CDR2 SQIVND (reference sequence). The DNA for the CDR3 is TGTGCCAGTAGGATAGCCTTCGGGGCGGGTGGCTACACCTTC. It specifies CASRIAFGAGGYTF.

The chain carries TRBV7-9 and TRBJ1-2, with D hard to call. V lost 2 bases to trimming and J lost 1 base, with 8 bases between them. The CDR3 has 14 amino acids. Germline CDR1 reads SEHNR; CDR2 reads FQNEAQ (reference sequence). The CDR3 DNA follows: TGTGCCAGCAGCTTATTCGACCTTAACTATGGCTACACCTTC. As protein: CASSLFDLNYGYTF.

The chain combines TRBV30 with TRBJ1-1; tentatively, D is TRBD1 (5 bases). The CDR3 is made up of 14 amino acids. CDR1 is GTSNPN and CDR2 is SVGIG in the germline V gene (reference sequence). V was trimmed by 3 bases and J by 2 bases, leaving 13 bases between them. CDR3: CAWRDGHPNTEAFF. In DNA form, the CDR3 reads TGTGCCTGGAGGGACGGACACCCCAACACTGAAGCTTTCTTT.

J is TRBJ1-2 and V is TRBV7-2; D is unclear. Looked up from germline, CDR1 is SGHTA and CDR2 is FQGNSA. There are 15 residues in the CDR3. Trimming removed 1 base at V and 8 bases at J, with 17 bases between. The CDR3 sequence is CASSLVTRLKDGYTF. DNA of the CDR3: TGTGCCAGCAGCTTAGTTACCAGGCTAAAGGACGGCTACACCTTC.

In DNA, the CDR3 is TGTGCCAGCAGCAGAAGACCCCTAGACGAGCAGTACGTC. It codes for CASSRRPLDEQYV. This sequence joins TRBV6-5 and TRBJ2-7, with D hard to call. In germline, CDR1 is MNHEY, CDR2 SVGAGI. V lost 6 bases, J lost 5 bases, and 14 bases lay in between. This CDR3 has 13 residues.

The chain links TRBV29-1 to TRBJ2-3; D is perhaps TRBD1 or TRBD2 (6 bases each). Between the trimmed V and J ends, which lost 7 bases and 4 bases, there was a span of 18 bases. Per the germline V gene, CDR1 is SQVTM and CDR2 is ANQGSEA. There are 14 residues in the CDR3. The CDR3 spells CSAEGGSGPDTQYF. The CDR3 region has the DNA TGCAGCGCCGAAGGGGGGAGCGGCCCAGATACGCAGTATTTT.

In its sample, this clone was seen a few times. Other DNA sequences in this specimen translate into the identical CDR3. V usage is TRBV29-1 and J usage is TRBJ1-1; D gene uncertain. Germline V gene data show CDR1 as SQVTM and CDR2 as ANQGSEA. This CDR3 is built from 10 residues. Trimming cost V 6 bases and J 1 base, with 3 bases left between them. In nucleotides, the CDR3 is TGCAGCGTAAGGAACACTGAAGCTTTCTTT. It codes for CSVRNTEAFF.

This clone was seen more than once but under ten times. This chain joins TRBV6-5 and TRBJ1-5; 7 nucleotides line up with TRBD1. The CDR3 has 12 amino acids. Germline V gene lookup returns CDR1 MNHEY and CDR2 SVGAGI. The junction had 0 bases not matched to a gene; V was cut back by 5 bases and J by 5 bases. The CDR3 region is CASSQGDQPQHF. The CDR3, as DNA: TGTGCCAGCAGTCAGGGGGATCAGCCCCAGCATTTT.

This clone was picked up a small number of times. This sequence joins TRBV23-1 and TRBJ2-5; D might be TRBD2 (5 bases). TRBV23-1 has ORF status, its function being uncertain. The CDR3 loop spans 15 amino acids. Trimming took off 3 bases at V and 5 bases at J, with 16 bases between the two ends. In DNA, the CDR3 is TGCGCCAGCAGTCAGGGCACTAGAGTCTCTGAGACCCAGTACTTC. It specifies CASSQGTRVSETQYF.

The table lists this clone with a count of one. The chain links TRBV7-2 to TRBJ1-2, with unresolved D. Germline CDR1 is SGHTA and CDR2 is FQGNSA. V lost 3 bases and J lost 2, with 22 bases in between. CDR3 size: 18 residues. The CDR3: CASSFFRDLVLMNYGYTF. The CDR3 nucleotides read TGTGCCAGCAGCTTTTTCCGGGATCTAGTTTTAATGAACTATGGCTACACCTTC.